This entry features one T cell receptor (beta chain) sequence. These data belong to a study of blood T cell repertoires in COVID-19. As for the study in general: Italy, Spain and the United States were the sources of the convalescent and acute COVID-19 samples. Nucleic acid was either cDNA or gDNA, and it came from T cells, B-cell-depleted T cells, or PBMCs.

With 9 bases clipped from V and 7 bases from J, the junction kept 20 bases outside the gene matches. The germline V gene has CDR1 WSHSY and CDR2 SAAADI. This CDR3 region has 16 residues. Authors' methods: The assay estimated nucleated cells by amplifying reference gene primers. Sequencing used immunoSEQ multiplex PCR; TCRdb keeps in-frame clones, though not all of them. D and trimming come from the DNA, and the V and J calls and clone size come from that table. The data hold 85,000 to 90,000 clones, with roughly four fifths observed a single time. This chain uses TRBV10-2 with TRBJ2-7; TRBD2 matches 8 bases. Material for sequencing was peripheral blood. The sequence derives from a woman of 80 years or more with acute or convalescent COVID-19. DNA for the CDR3: TGCGCCAGTAGCCACGACACGGGGGGGGATTTGGGTGAGCAGTACTTC. This gives the protein CASSHDTGGDLGEQYF.